This T cell receptor (beta chain) was retrieved from a study of identical twins. Study outcomes and limitations: There is a chance that invariant MAIT and iNKT cells partially muddied zero-insertion analyses. Excess twin sharing in beta out-of-frame sequences was weaker.

Trimming stripped 6 bases from V and 4 bases from J, with 18 bases between. This CDR3 has 15 residues. Per the germline V gene, CDR1 is SQVTM and CDR2 is ANQGSEA. In its sample, this clonotype was seen many times. Its target is unknown. Template switching, a step in the protocol, added a universal primer site, and cDNA carried unique molecular identifiers. TCRdb re-derived calls from the 5' RACE reads in MiXCR, one entry per CDR3 protein. The sample yields around 340,000 distinct CDR3 sequences, roughly 9% seen once. This TCR was sampled from a woman between 50 and 59 years old in good health. The sequenced material came from naive T cells sorted from blood. The chain couples TRBV29-1 to TRBJ2-2; D may be TRBD1 (5 bases). For the CDR3, the DNA is TGCAGCGTATCACAGGTGGTTGCGAGCACCGGGGAGCTGTTTTTT. Translating gives CSVSQVVASTGELFF.